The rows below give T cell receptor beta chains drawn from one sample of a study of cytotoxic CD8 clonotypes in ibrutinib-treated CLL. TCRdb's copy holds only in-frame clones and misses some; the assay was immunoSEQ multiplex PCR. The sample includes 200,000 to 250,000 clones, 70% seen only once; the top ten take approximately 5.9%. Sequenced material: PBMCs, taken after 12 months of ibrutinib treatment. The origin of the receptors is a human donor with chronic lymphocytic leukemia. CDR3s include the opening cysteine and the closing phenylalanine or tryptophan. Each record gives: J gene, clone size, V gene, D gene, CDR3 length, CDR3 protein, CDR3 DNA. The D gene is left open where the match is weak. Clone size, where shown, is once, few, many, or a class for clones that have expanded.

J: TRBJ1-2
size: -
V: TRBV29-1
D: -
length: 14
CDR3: CSGKGTPPNYGYTF
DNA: TGCAGCGGGAAAGGGACTCCACCTAACTATGGCTACACCTTC

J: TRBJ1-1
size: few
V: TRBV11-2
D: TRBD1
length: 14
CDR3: CASSIQGSATEAFF
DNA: TGTGCCAGCAGCATACAGGGGTCGGCCACTGAAGCTTTCTTT

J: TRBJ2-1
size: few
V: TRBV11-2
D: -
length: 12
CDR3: CASSGTGGEQFF
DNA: TGTGCCAGCAGCGGCACAGGAGGCGAGCAGTTCTTC

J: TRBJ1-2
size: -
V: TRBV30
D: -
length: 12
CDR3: CAWSTGHYGYTF
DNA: TGTGCCTGGAGTACCGGCCACTATGGCTACACCTTC

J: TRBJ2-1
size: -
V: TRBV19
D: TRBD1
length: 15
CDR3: CASSSPGTGGPEQFF
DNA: TGTGCCAGTAGTTCTCCCGGGACAGGGGGCCCTGAGCAGTTCTTC

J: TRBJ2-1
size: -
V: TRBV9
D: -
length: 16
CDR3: CASSQRGDHIGDEQFF
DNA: TGTGCCAGCAGCCAAAGGGGAGACCACATTGGCGATGAGCAGTTCTTC

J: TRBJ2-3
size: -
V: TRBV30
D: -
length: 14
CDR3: CAWSPGGLPDTQYF
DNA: TGTGCCTGGAGCCCAGGGGGGCTCCCAGATACGCAGTATTTT

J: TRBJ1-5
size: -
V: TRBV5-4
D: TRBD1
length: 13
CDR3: CASSGDRDQPQHF
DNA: TGTGCCAGCAGCGGGGACAGGGATCAGCCCCAGCATTTT

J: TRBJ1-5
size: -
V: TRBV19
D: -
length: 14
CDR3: CASSMRRSNQPQHF
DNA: TGTGCCAGTAGTATGAGACGGAGCAATCAGCCCCAGCATTTT

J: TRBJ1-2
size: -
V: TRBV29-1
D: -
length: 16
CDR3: CSVDRKAGSHAFAYTF
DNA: TGCAGCGTGGATCGGAAGGCCGGCTCGCATGCTTTCGCCTACACCTTC

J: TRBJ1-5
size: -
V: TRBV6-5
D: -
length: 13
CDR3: CASSSRGVQPQHF
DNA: TGTGCCAGCAGTTCCCGGGGGGTTCAGCCCCAGCATTTT

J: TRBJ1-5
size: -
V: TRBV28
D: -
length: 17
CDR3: CATQETRARGVNQPQHF
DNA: TGTGCCACCCAGGAAACCAGGGCGAGGGGGGTCAATCAGCCCCAGCATTTT

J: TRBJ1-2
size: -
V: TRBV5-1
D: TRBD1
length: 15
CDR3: CASSLEWTGGYGYTF
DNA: TGCGCCAGCAGCTTGGAATGGACAGGGGGCTATGGCTACACCTTC

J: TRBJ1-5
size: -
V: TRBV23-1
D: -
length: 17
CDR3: CASRPHISGRGNQPQHF
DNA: TGCGCCAGCAGACCACATATCAGTGGGCGAGGCAATCAGCCCCAGCATTTT

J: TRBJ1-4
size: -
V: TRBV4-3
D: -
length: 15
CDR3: CASSHAWVSNEKLFF
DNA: TGCGCCAGCAGCCATGCCTGGGTTTCTAATGAAAAACTGTTTTTT

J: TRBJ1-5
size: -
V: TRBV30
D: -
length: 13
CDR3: CAWSDNSNQPQHF
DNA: TGTGCCTGGAGCGACAATAGCAATCAGCCCCAGCATTTT

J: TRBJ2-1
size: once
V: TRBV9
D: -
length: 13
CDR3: CASSVGDGSEQFF
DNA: TGTGCCAGCAGCGTAGGAGATGGAAGTGAGCAGTTCTTC

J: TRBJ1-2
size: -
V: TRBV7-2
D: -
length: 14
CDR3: CASSSRRQAYGYTF
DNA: TGTGCCAGCAGCTCGAGGAGACAAGCCTATGGCTACACCTTC

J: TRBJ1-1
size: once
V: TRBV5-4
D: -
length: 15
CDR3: CASGFGRHMNTEAFF
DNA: TGTGCCAGCGGGTTTGGCAGACACATGAACACTGAAGCTTTCTTT

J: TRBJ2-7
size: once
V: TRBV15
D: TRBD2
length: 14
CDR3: CATSRGAGGNEQYF
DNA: TGTGCCACCAGCAGAGGGGCGGGGGGGAACGAGCAGTACTTC

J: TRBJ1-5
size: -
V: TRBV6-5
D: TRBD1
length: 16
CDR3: CASSYSEGQGIRSQHF
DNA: TGTGCCAGCAGTTACTCGGAAGGACAGGGGATTAGGTCCCAGCATTTT

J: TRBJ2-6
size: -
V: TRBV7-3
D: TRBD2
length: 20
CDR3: CASSRNGGVPSSSGANVLTF
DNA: TGTGCCAGCAGCCGCAACGGGGGGGTCCCCTCCTCCTCTGGGGCCAACGTCCTGACTTTC

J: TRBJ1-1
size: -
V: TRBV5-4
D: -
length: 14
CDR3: CASSQGQQNTEAFF
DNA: TGTGCCAGCAGCCAAGGACAGCAGAACACTGAAGCTTTCTTT

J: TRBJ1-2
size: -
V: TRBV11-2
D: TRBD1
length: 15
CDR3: CASSLGQGEYYGYTF
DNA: TGTGCCAGCAGCTTAGGGCAGGGGGAATACTATGGCTACACCTTC

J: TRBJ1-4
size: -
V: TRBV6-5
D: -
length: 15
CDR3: CASSYSGEGHEKLFF
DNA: TGTGCCAGCAGTTACTCTGGGGAGGGGCATGAAAAACTGTTTTTT

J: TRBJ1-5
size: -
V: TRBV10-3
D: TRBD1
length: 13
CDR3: CATSGQVGQPQHF
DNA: TGTGCCACCTCCGGACAGGTTGGACAGCCCCAGCATTTT

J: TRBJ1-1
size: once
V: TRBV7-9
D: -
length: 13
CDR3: CASIQGVYTEAFF
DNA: TGTGCCAGCATTCAGGGTGTATACACTGAAGCTTTCTTT

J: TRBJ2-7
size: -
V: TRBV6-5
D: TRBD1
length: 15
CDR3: CASSGGTGGIYEQYF
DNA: TGTGCCAGCAGTGGCGGGACAGGGGGGATTTACGAGCAGTACTTC

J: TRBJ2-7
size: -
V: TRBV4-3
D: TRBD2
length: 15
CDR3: CASSQGRLAAYEQYF
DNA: TGCGCCAGCAGCCAAGGGCGACTAGCGGCATACGAGCAGTACTTC

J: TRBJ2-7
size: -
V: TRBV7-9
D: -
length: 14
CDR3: CASRSIGSSYEQYF
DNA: TGTGCCAGCAGAAGTATCGGAAGCTCCTACGAGCAGTACTTC

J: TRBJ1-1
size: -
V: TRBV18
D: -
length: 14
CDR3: CASSPDRLNTEAFF
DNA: TGTGCCAGCTCACCAGACCGGTTAAACACTGAAGCTTTCTTT

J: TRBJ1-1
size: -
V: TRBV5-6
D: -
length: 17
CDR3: CASSSTTRTIHITEAFF
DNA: TGTGCCAGCAGCTCCACGACCCGGACGATTCATATCACTGAAGCTTTCTTT

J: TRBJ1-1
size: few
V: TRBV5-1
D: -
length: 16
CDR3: CASSLSFAGANTEAFF
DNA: TGCGCCAGCAGCTTGAGTTTCGCAGGGGCGAACACTGAAGCTTTCTTT

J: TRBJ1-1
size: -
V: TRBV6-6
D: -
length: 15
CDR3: CASSWGWGRDTEAFF
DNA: TGTGCCAGCAGTTGGGGGTGGGGGCGCGACACTGAAGCTTTCTTT

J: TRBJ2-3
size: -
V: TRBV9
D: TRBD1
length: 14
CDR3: CASSVGTGADTQYF
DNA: TGTGCCAGCAGCGTAGGGACAGGGGCAGATACGCAGTATTTT

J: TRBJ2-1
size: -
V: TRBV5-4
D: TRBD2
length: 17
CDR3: CASSLDSHAYARGGQFF
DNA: TGTGCCAGCAGCTTGGACAGTCATGCCTACGCCCGGGGGGGGCAGTTCTTC

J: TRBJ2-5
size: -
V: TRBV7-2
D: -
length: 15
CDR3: CASSLMLRGQETQYF
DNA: TGTGCCAGCAGCTTAATGTTGAGGGGCCAAGAGACCCAGTACTTC

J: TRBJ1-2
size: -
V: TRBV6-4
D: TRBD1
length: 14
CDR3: CASSADRAGYGYTF
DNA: TGTGCCAGCAGTGCCGACAGGGCTGGTTATGGCTACACCTTC

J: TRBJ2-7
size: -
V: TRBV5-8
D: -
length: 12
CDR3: CASSRRTDEQYF
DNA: TGTGCCAGCAGCCGCAGGACGGACGAGCAGTACTTC

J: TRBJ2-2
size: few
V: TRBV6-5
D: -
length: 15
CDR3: CASRPGLTNTGELFF
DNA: TGTGCCAGCAGGCCCGGACTGACGAACACCGGGGAGCTGTTTTTT

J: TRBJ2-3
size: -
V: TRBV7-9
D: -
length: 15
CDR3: CASSQAGSSTDTQYF
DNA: TGTGCCAGCAGCCAGGCGGGCTCTAGCACAGATACGCAGTATTTT

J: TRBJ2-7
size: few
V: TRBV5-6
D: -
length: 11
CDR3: CASSLAYEQYF
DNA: TGTGCCAGCAGCTTGGCCTACGAGCAGTACTTC

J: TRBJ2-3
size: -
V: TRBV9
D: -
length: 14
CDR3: CASSVVSATDTQYF
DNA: TGTGCCAGCAGCGTAGTATCGGCGACAGATACGCAGTATTTT

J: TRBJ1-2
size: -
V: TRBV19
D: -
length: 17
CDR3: CASSIDKGSAVPYGYTF
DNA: TGTGCCAGTAGTATAGATAAGGGCTCAGCTGTGCCCTATGGCTACACCTTC

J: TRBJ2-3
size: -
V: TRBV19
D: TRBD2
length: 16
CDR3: CASSLSGGGRTDTQYF
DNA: TGTGCCAGTAGCCTTAGCGGCGGGGGGCGGACAGATACGCAGTATTTT

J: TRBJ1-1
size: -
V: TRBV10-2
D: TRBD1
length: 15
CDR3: CASSEPDPRQGEAFF
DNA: TGCGCCAGCAGTGAGCCCGACCCTAGACAGGGGGAGGCTTTCTTT

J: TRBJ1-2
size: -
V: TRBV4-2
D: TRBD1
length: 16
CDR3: CASSQDLEGAIRGYTF
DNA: TGTGCCAGCAGCCAAGATCTTGAGGGGGCCATACGTGGCTACACCTTC

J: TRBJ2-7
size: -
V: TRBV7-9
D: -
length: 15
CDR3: CASSLEGQAPYEQYF
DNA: TGTGCCAGCAGCTTAGAAGGTCAGGCCCCCTACGAGCAGTACTTC

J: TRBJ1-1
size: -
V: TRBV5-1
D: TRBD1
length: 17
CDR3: CASSLLGRGHDRTEAFF
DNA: TGCGCCAGCAGCTTGTTGGGCAGGGGGCACGATCGCACTGAAGCTTTCTTT

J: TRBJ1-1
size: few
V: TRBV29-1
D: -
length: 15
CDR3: CSVQTGKVRNTEAFF
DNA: TGCAGCGTTCAAACAGGGAAGGTGAGAAACACTGAAGCTTTCTTT

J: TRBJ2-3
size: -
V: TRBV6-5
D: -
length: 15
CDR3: CASDRVGGRADTQYF
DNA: TGTGCCAGCGATAGAGTCGGGGGGCGCGCAGATACGCAGTATTTT

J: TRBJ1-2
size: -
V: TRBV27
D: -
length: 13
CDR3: CASRGGQLYGYTF
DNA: TGTGCCAGCAGGGGGGGGCAACTCTATGGCTACACCTTC

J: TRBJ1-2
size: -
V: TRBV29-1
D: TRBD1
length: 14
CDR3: CSVEGAGTGSTYTF
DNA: TGCAGCGTTGAAGGAGCCGGGACAGGGTCAACCTACACCTTC

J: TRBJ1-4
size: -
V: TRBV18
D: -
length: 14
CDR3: CASSPSSGTEKLFF
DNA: TGTGCCAGCTCACCATCCTCCGGGACCGAAAAACTGTTTTTT